These 21 T cell receptor beta chains originate from one sample sequenced in a study of cytomegalovirus exposure and HLA in healthy donors (dated by TCRdb to 2016 to 2017). Library preparation employed the immunoSEQ multiplex PCR assay. For the multiplex PCR, a mixture combining 60 forward primers for TCR Vbeta segments and 13 reverse primers for TCR Jbeta segments was used. This immuneACCESS table, as held by TCRdb, lists in-frame sequences with V and J called but not all clones. Of the missing ones, under half trace to an unresolved V gene in checked studies; the others have no known cause. Recorded for this sample are 130,000 to 150,000 clones; about 80% of them occurred a single time. The leading ten clones occupy roughly 2% of the sample. The sample was PBMCs. These receptors all come from a man aged 25 to 40 in good health and CMV-seronegative.

The rearrangement joins TRBV15 to TRBJ2-5; a weak D match, TRBD2 (6 bases). This CDR3 contains 15 residues. V lost 1 base and J lost 5, with 14 bases in between. Germline lookup yields CDR1 LNHNV and CDR2 YYDKDF (reference sequence). CDR3 DNA sequence: TGTGCCACCAGCAGAGGGGACGCTGGGGGGGAGACCCAGTACTTC. Encoded protein: CATSRGDAGGETQYF.

The V call is TRBV7-9, the J call TRBJ1-5, with TRBD1 matching 9 bases. With 6 bases clipped from V and 5 bases from J, the junction kept 8 bases outside the gene matches. CDR3 length: 15 residues. Germline CDR1 and CDR2: SEHNR and FQNEAQ (reference sequence). CDR3 sequence (DNA): TGTGCCAGCAGTGGAGGGGACAGGGTCGATCAGCCCCAGCATTTT. It is translated as CASSGGDRVDQPQHF.

The V call is TRBV11-2, the J call TRBJ1-5; D not resolved. Germline V gives CDR1 SGHAT, CDR2 FQNNGV. Trimming took 5 bases from V and 3 from J, leaving 17 bases between them. There are 16 residues in the CDR3. CDR3 loop: CASSPREVGPNQPQHF. DNA for the CDR3: TGTGCCAGCAGCCCCAGAGAGGTAGGCCCCAATCAGCCCCAGCATTTT.

This clone was counted only a few times. The chain recombines TRBV15 with TRBJ1-1, with 9 bases aligning to TRBD1. Trimming cost V 5 bases and J 8 bases; bases outside gene matches: 9. The CDR3 has 14 residues. Germline CDR1 and CDR2: LNHNV and YYDKDF (reference sequence). CDR3 DNA: TGTGCCACCAGCGTTCACAGGGGGCAACCCGAAGCTTTCTTT. Residues: CATSVHRGQPEAFF.

The chain employs TRBV28 and TRBJ2-5; the match to TRBD2 covers 12 bases. V dropped 5 bases and J dropped 4; count of bases not matched to a gene: 17. Germline CDR1 and CDR2: MDHEN and SYDVKM. CDR3 length equals 19 residues. CDR3 in DNA: TGTGCCAGCAGTCCGACTAGCGGGAGTGTCGGTTTTGGGAGAGAGACCCAGTACTTC. Protein sequence: CASSPTSGSVGFGRETQYF.

The rearrangement uses TRBV6-1 and TRBJ2-1; 11 positions agree with TRBD2. The CDR3 covers 16 residues. The germline V gene encodes CDR1 MNHNS and CDR2 SASEGT. The trim removed 2 bases at V and 3 bases at J, leaving 3 bases unmatched. The CDR3 DNA follows: TGTGCCAGCAGTGAACTTGGGACTAGCGGCTACAATGAGCAGTTCTTC. It codes for CASSELGTSGYNEQFF.

V and J are TRBV4-1 and TRBJ2-5; possibly TRBD2 for D (6 bases). Trimming left V 6 bases short and J 4 bases short, with 18 bases between. Germline values: CDR1 MGHRA, CDR2 YSYEKL. CDR3 length: 15 residues. The CDR3 protein is CASSSRRDSRETQYF. CDR3 bases: TGCGCCAGCAGTTCGAGGCGGGACTCCCGAGAGACCCAGTACTTC.

V and J are TRBV28 and TRBJ1-2; D may be TRBD1 (6 bases). There are 13 residues in the CDR3. CDR1 MDHEN and CDR2 SYDVKM come from the germline V gene. Deletions cut 7 bases from V and 2 bases from J, with 11 bases between. The CDR3 bases are TGTGCCAGCAAGGGGGTAGGAAACTATGGCTACACCTTC. It codes for CASKGVGNYGYTF.

The V gene is TRBV11-2, the J gene TRBJ2-1; no definite D call. From germline, CDR1 is SGHAT and CDR2 FQNNGV. The length of the CDR3 is 14 residues. The V gene lost 5 bases and the J gene lost 0 bases, with 8 bases spanning the gap. The CDR3 reads CASSIKSSYNEQFF. The DNA of the CDR3 is TGTGCCAGCAGCATTAAGAGCTCCTACAATGAGCAGTTCTTC.

This clone has only one observation. The chain is built from TRBV28 and TRBJ1-2, with D possibly being TRBD1 (6 bases). V lost 5 bases and J 6 bases, leaving 13 bases between the germline ends. The germline gives CDR1 MDHEN, CDR2 SYDVKM. The CDR3 sequence is 13 residues long. The CDR3 region has the DNA TGTGCCAGCAGTCCACGAGGGGGGGATGGCTACACCTTC. It yields the protein CASSPRGGDGYTF.

The chain recombines TRBV18 with TRBJ1-4, with 8 positions matching TRBD1. J gave up 5 bases and V 0 bases, and 2 bases lay outside the gene matches. Germline loops: CDR1 KGHSH, CDR2 LQKENI. The CDR3 length is 15 residues. CDR3 DNA: TGTGCCAGCTCACCACCGAGGACAGGGAATGAAAAACTGTTTTTT. Translating it yields CASSPPRTGNEKLFF.

This chain uses TRBV11-2 with TRBJ1-6, with D unresolved. The V end lost 7 bases, the J end lost 5 bases, and 18 bases lay between the germline ends. The CDR3 is made up of 16 amino acids. CDR1 is SGHAT and CDR2 is FQNNGV in the germline V gene. As DNA, the CDR3 is TGTGCCAGCACCCTGTCCGCGGGAAGGAATAATTCACCCCTCCACTTT. It is translated as CASTLSAGRNNSPLHF.

V and J are TRBV7-9 and TRBJ1-2; D is possibly TRBD1 (5 bases). V dropped 0 bases and J dropped 3 bases, with 14 bases sitting between them. CDR1 SEHNR and CDR2 FQNEAQ come from the germline V gene (reference sequence). The CDR3 is 16 residues long. The CDR3 reads CASSLAGGEPDYGYTF. CDR3 DNA: TGTGCCAGCAGCTTAGCGGGGGGGGAGCCCGACTATGGCTACACCTTC.

V usage is TRBV7-2 and J usage is TRBJ1-1, with D possibly matching TRBD1 (5 bases). Germline V lookup: CDR1 SGHTA, CDR2 FQGNSA. The length of the CDR3 is 14 residues. With 4 bases removed from V and 4 bases from J, the gap between germline ends came to 13 bases. DNA for the CDR3: TGTGCCAGCAGCTCCCAGGGTCTGATCACTGAAGCTTTCTTT. This translates into CASSSQGLITEAFF.

This clone appeared a few times. The V and J genes are TRBV19 and TRBJ1-5, with 9 bases matching TRBD1. The germline V gene has CDR1 LNHDA and CDR2 SQIVND (reference sequence). The CDR3 covers 14 residues. The V and J ends lost 6 bases and 6 bases, in that order; junction bases with no gene match: 6. Here the CDR3 reads CASRPGQGGQPQHF. For the CDR3, the DNA is TGTGCCAGTAGACCGGGACAGGGCGGTCAGCCCCAGCATTTT.

The chain's CDR3 is CASSVGTGGSYGYTF. DNA for the CDR3: TGTGCCAGCAGCGTAGGGACAGGTGGCTCCTATGGCTACACCTTC. The chain recombines TRBV9 with TRBJ1-2; 7 nucleotides align to TRBD1. The ends lost 0 bases at V and 4 bases at J; junction bases unmatched: 6. This CDR3 has 15 residues. Per germline, CDR1 SGDLS and CDR2 YYNGEE.

The chain uses TRBV6-5 and TRBJ2-3; TRBD1 matches at 8 bases. V shed 6 bases and J 1 base; nucleotides not matched to a gene: 0. CDR3 length equals 13 residues. Germline-derived CDR1 and CDR2 are MNHEY and SVGAGI. CDR3 region: CASRQGGTDTQYF. Here the CDR3 DNA reads TGTGCCAGCAGACAGGGGGGCACAGATACGCAGTATTTT.

About this clone: Other DNA sequences of this sample code for an identical CDR3. This chain joins TRBV5-1 and TRBJ1-1; D remains ambiguous. Trimming shortened V by 1 base and J by 2 bases, and 6 bases separated the two germline ends. Germline V lookup: CDR1 SGHRS, CDR2 YFSETQ. The CDR3 totals 13 residues. This CDR3 reads CASSLSVNTEAFF. CDR3 DNA sequence: TGCGCCAGCAGCTTGTCCGTTAACACTGAAGCTTTCTTT.

The rearrangement uses TRBV9 and TRBJ1-6; no clear D. Looked up from germline, CDR1 is SGDLS and CDR2 is YYNGEE. The ends were cut back, 3 bases at V and 3 bases at J, with 13 bases in the middle. This CDR3 is built from 16 residues. The CDR3 bases are TGTGCCAGCAGCGGCCGGGAGGGCCACTATAATTCACCCCTCCACTTT. The encoded protein is CASSGREGHYNSPLHF.

The chain has TRBV28 and TRBJ1-1; D may be TRBD1 (6 bases). Germline values: CDR1 MDHEN, CDR2 SYDVKM. The CDR3 runs to 14 residues. The V and J ends lost 4 bases and 0 bases respectively, with 9 bases between them. The CDR3 spells CASSYTGMNTEAFF. Here the CDR3 DNA reads TGTGCCAGCAGTTACACAGGGATGAACACTGAAGCTTTCTTT.

The chain links TRBV6-1 to TRBJ2-5; the D gene is possibly TRBD2 (5 bases). Trimming removed 2 bases at V and 7 bases at J, with 17 bases between. CDR1 is MNHNS, CDR2 SASEGT, per germline. The CDR3 extends over 15 amino acids. CDR3 sequence: CASSEHPAGTGTQYF. CDR3 sequence (DNA): TGTGCCAGCAGTGAACACCCGGCGGGTACTGGGACCCAGTACTTC.